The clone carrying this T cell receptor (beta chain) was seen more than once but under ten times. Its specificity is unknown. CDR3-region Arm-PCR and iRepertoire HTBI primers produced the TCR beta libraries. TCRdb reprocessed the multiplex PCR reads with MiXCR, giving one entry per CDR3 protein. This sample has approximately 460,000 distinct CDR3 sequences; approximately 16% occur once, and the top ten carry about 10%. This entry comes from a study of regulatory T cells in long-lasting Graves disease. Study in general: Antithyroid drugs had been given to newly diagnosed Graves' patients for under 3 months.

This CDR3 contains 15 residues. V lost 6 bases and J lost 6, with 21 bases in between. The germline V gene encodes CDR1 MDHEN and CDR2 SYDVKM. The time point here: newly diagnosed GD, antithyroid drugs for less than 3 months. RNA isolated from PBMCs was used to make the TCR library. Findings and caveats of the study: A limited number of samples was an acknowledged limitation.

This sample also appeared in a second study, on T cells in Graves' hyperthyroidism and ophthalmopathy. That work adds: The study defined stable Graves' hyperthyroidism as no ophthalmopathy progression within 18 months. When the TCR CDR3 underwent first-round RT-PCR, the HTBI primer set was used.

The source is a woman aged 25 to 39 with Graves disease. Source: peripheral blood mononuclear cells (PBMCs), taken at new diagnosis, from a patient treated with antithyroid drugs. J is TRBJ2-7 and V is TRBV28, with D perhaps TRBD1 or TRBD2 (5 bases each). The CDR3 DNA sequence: TGTGCCAGCAGGGGCCGGAGCCTGGGGACCTGCGAGCAGTACTTC. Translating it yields CASRGRSLGTCEQYF.